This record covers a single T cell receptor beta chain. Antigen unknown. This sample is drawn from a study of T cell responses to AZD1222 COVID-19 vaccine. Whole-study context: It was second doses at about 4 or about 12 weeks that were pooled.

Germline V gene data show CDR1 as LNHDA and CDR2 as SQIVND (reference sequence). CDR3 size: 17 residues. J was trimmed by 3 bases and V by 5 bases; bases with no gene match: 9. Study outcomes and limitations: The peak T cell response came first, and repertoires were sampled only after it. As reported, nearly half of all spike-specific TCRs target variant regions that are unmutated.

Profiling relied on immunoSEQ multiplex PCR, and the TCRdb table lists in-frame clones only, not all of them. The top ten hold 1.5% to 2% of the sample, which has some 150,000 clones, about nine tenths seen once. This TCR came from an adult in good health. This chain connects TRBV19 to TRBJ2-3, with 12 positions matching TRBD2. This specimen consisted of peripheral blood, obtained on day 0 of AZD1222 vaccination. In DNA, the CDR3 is TGTGCCAGTAGTCCTCGACTAGCGGGAGTAAGGACAGATACGCAGTATTTT. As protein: CASSPRLAGVRTDTQYF.